The rows below give T cell receptor beta chains drawn from one sample of a study of T cell responses to AZD1222 COVID-19 vaccine. Profiled with immunoSEQ multiplex PCR; TCRdb holds only in-frame clones, not every one. The data contain over 85,000 clones, almost 90% of them singletons. Sequencing used peripheral blood, obtained on day 0 of AZD1222 vaccination. These receptors all stem from an adult in good health. The CDR3 runs from the conserved cysteine through the conserved F or W. The D gene is left open where the match is weak. Rows may omit the clone size; those that give it use once, few, many or a size class.

CASSVKSGQGNEKLFF,TGTGCCAGCAGTGTAAAATCGGGACAGGGTAATGAAAAACTGTTTTTT,TRBV6-1,TRBD1,TRBJ1-4,.
CASTRGGLVDTQYF,TGTGCCAGCACCCGGGGGGGCCTGGTAGATACGCAGTATTTT,TRBV7-2,TRBD2,TRBJ2-3,.
CASSPELAGAHTQYF,TGTGCCAGCAGCCCTGAACTAGCGGGGGCCCATACGCAGTATTTT,TRBV3-1/TRBV3-2,TRBD2,TRBJ2-3,.
CASSTDRGTYQPQHF,TGTGCCAGCAGTACCGACAGGGGAACTTATCAGCCCCAGCATTTT,TRBV6-6,TRBD1,TRBJ1-5,.
CASSSTGEGTEAFF,TGTGCCAGCAGTTCTACAGGGGAGGGGACTGAAGCTTTCTTT,TRBV6-2/TRBV6-3,TRBD1,TRBJ1-1,.
CASSHQGQRNTEAFF,TGTGCCAGCAGCCACCAGGGACAGCGTAACACTGAAGCTTTCTTT,TRBV3-1/TRBV3-2,TRBD1,TRBJ1-1,few
CASSQAGQNNEKLFF,TGTGCCAGCAGCCAAGCGGGACAGAATAATGAAAAACTGTTTTTT,TRBV3-1/TRBV3-2,TRBD1,TRBJ1-4,.
CASSDRASGGVYEQFF,TGTGCCAGCAGTGATAGGGCTAGCGGGGGGGTCTATGAGCAGTTCTTC,TRBV6-1,TRBD2,TRBJ2-1,.
CASSLLGRGSYNEQFF,TGTGCCAGCAGCTTATTGGGCAGGGGTTCCTACAATGAGCAGTTCTTC,TRBV7-3,.,TRBJ2-1,.
CAWSLDRGHGYTF,TGTGCCTGGAGTCTTGACAGGGGGCATGGCTACACCTTC,TRBV30,TRBD1,TRBJ1-2,few
CVRSHRIFSPLHF,TGTGTCAGAAGCCACCGGATTTTCTCACCCCTCCACTTT,TRBV7-5,.,TRBJ1-6,once